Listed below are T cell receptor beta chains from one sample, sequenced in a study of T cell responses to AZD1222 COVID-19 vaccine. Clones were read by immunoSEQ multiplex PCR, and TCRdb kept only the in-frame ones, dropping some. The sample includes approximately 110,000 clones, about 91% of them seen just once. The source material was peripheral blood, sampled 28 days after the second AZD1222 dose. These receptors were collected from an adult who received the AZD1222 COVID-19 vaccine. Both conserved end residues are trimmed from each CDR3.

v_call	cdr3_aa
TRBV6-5	ASSLAGGIGEQY
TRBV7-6	ASSLDRAGGNQPQH
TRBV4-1	ASSLSAGGTSGFNEQF
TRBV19	ASSIRGERWGAEAF
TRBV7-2	ASSPGRGVTEAF
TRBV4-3	ASSLGGGPSYEQY
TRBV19	ASSIGPFGEKLF
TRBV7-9	ASGTEFTYEQY
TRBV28	ASSPTGERGIQY
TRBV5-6	ASSVGTGSYGYT
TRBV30	AWSAGLARGDTQY
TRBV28	ASSLGRGTSGFRYEQY
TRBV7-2	ASSLSGGTGELF
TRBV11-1	ASSLGTNKNEQF
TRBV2	ASSDTGELF
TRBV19	ASSIGAISYNEQF
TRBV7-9	ASSPSRDYSYEQY
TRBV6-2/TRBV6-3	ASSYELAGRAGELF
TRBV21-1	ASRGNRGGTEAF
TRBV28	ASSVSGTGVQPQH
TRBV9	ASSAKGQGGQPQH
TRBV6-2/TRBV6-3	ASSGQTARRNEQF
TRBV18	ASSPMGMNADTQY
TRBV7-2	ASSPRLAGGADTQY
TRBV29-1	SVSMTSGRATQF
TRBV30	ACQGGSWANVLT
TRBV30	AWTDSSYNEQF
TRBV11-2	ASSGHRVNTGELF
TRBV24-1	ATSGQGVDEQY
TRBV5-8	ASSLGSSTVYEQY
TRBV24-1	ATTKIGGPEGGEQF
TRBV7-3	ASSLKLAGSTDTQY
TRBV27	ASSLGGAAEQF
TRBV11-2	ASSPLASEQY
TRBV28	ASSGAGYDYEQY
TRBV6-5	ASKALGVEQY
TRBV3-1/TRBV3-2	ASSPRTGRGETQY
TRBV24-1	ATSGASSYEQY
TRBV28	ASSFNAGGYT
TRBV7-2	ASSLGTGDGYT
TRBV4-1	ASSHRDRGTHEQY
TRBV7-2	ASSLGFTGELF
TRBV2	ASRGLGRQY
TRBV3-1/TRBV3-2	ASSQLGVTYEQY
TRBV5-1	ASCEGEAYEQY
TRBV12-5	ASGWEGAKTEAF